Sequencing of this TCR beta chain was carried out in a study of Graves' ophthalmopathy and Graves' hyperthyroidism. General study results and limits: Progression of ophthalmopathy was predicted by the model with 60% to 71% sensitivity and around 72% specificity.

Using RNA transcripts, the TCR beta CDR3 regions were amplified. The first-round RT-PCR employed HTBI primers together with the Qiagen OneStep RT-PCR kit. A multiplex PCR was then performed as the second round. TCRdb passed the multiplex PCR reads through MiXCR, listing each CDR3 protein once. In the table there are hundreds of thousands of distinct CDR3 sequences, more than 20% of which are singletons. Germline CDR1 reads LNHDA; CDR2 reads SQIVND (reference sequence). This CDR3 is 14 amino acids long. Trimming at V came to 5 bases and at J to 2 bases, leaving 3 bases not matched to a gene. Being free of ophthalmopathy for 18 months of follow-up defined stable hyperthyroidism. Worth noting for this clonotype: What it recognizes is unknown. This may stem from a read error, because a much larger clone lies one nucleotide away. The CDR3 carries no conserved terminal phenylalanine or tryptophan, so it likely arises from a read error.

The TCR originated in a young woman with stable Graves' hyperthyroidism. The chain joins TRBV19 to TRBJ1-2; 9 bases line up with TRBD1. The sample consisted of peripheral blood. This CDR3 reads CASSVQGANYGYTV. The CDR3 DNA reads TGTGCCAGTAGTGTACAGGGGGCGAACTATGGCTACACCGTC.